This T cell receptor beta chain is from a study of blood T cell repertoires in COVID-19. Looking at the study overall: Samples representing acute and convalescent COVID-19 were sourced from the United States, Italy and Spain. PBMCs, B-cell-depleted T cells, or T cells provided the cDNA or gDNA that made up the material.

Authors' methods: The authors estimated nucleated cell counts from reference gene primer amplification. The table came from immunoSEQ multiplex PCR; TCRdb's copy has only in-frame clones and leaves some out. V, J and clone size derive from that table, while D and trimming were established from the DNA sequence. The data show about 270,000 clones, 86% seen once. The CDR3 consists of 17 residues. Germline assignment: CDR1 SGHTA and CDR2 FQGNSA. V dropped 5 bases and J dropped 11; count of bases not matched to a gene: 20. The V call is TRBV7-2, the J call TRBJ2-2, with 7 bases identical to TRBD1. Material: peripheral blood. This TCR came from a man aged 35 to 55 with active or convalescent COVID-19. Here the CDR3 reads CASSPEPSGTVVGELFF. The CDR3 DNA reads TGTGCCAGCAGCCCGGAACCTTCTGGGACAGTGGTCGGTGAGCTGTTTTTT.